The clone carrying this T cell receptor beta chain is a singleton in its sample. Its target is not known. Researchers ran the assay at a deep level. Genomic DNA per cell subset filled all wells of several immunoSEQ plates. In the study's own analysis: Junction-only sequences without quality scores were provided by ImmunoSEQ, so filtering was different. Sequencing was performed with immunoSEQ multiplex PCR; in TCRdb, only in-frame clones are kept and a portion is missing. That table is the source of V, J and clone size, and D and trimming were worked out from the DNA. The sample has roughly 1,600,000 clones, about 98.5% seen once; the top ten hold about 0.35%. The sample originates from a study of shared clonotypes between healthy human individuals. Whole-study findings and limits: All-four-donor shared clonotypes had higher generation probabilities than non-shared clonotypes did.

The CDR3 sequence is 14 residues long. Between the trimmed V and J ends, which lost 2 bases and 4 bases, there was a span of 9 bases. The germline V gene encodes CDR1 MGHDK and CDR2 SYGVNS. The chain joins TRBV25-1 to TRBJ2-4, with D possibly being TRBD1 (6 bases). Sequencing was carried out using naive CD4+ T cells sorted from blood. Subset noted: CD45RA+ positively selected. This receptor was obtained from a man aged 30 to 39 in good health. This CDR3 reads CASSEGGLKNIQYF. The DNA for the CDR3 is TGTGCCAGCAGTGAAGGGGGCCTAAAAAACATTCAGTACTTC.